The next 27 T cell receptor beta chains were all read from a single sample in a study of cytomegalovirus exposure and HLA in healthy donors. In the PCR, 60 Vbeta and 13 Jbeta primers were used. The assay was immunoSEQ multiplex PCR, and TCRdb's table has in-frame clones only and misses some. The table includes about 92,000 clones, 55% to 75% detected once. The sample was PBMCs. Every receptor here comes from a man in his fifties in good health and CMV-seronegative.

The chain couples TRBV19 to TRBJ1-2; D gene ambiguous. From germline, CDR1 is LNHDA and CDR2 SQIVND (reference sequence). The ends were cut back, 0 bases at V and 6 bases at J, with 11 bases in the middle. The CDR3 contains 14 residues. The CDR3 sequence: CASSIDRERNGYTF. The CDR3 DNA follows: TGTGCCAGTAGTATAGATCGGGAGAGGAATGGCTACACCTTC.

The table lists this clone with a count of one. The chain links TRBV7-9 to TRBJ1-1; D might be TRBD1 (6 bases). This CDR3 has 13 residues. Germline V gene data show CDR1 as SEHNR and CDR2 as FQNEAQ (reference sequence). The ends were cut back, 6 bases at V and 3 bases at J, with 11 bases in the middle. CDR3 nucleotide sequence: TGTGCCAGCAGGGGGACAACCTACACTGAAGCTTTCTTT. Translating it yields CASRGTTYTEAFF.

The genes are TRBV2 and TRBJ1-6; 7 bases are a match to TRBD1. The J segment lost 14 bases and the V segment lost 7 bases, leaving 14 bases of the junction unmatched. Germline assignment: CDR1 SNHLY and CDR2 FYNNEI. This CDR3 has 14 amino acids. The chain's CDR3 is CASKSGTGEETLHF. Written as DNA, the CDR3 is TGTGCCAGCAAGAGTGGTACAGGGGAGGAAACCCTCCACTTT.

This clone has only a few counts. The same CDR3 can be traced to other DNA sequences in this sample. The chain links TRBV5-6 to TRBJ2-5; D unclear. Germline lookup yields CDR1 SGHDT and CDR2 YYEEEE. The V end was cut by 0 bases, the J end by 5 bases, with 5 bases between. The CDR3 is 12 residues long. CDR3 in DNA: TGTGCCAGCAGCTTGGCACGGGAGACCCAGTACTTC. Protein product: CASSLARETQYF.

The chain is built from TRBV7-3 and TRBJ2-7; D is perhaps TRBD1 (6 bases). Germline CDR1 reads SGHTA; CDR2 reads FQGTGA. V gave up 0 bases and J gave up 3 bases, with 18 bases separating them. The CDR3 consists of 17 residues. The CDR3 region has the DNA TGTGCCAGCAGCTTAACGTGTTCGTCGGGACAACACTACGAGCAGTACGTC. It encodes CASSLTCSSGQHYEQYV.

The chain has TRBV19 and TRBJ1-1; 7 nucleotides align to TRBD1. CDR3 size: 16 residues. Germline V gene data show CDR1 as LNHDA and CDR2 as SQIVND (reference sequence). V was clipped by 1 base and J by 4 bases; unmatched bases: 9. The CDR3 loop reads CASSIVGRGLGTEAFF. DNA for the CDR3: TGTGCCAGTAGTATAGTAGGCAGGGGGTTGGGCACTGAAGCTTTCTTT. Full variable domain (remainder filled in from reference TRBV19 and TRBJ1-1): DGGITQSPKYLFRKEGQNVTLSCEQNLNHDAMYWYRQDPGQGLRLIYYSQIVNDFQKGDIAEGYSVSREKKESFPLTVTSAQKNPTAFYLCASSIVGRGLGTEAFFGQGTRLTVV.

This clone occurred a few times. The chain has TRBV4-3 and TRBJ1-6; D call uncertain. This CDR3 has 14 residues. The V gene's germline CDR1 is LGHNA and CDR2 YSLEER. V was clipped by 4 bases and J by 5 bases, with 9 bases between them. The CDR3 protein is CASSRQADNSPLHF. The CDR3 DNA sequence: TGCGCCAGCAGCCGGCAGGCTGATAATTCACCCCTCCACTTT.

The chain combines TRBV4-1 with TRBJ2-1; tentative D call: TRBD2 (6 bases). Trimming removed 1 base at V and 4 bases at J, with 14 bases between. CDR1 and CDR2 from the germline V gene are MGHRA and YSYEKL. The CDR3 loop spans 16 amino acids. The CDR3 reads CASSQVAGRAYNEQFF. The CDR3 bases are TGCGCCAGCAGCCAAGTTGCGGGAAGGGCGTACAATGAGCAGTTCTTC.

Points on this clone: In the same sample, other DNA sequences code for this CDR3. The chain joins TRBV4-3 to TRBJ1-5, with a weak D call TRBD1 (5 bases). The V end lost 0 bases, the J end lost 6 bases, and 12 bases lay between the germline ends. There are 15 residues in the CDR3. The germline gives CDR1 LGHNA, CDR2 YSLEER. CDR3 in amino acids: CASSQDLGGGQPQHF. The CDR3 DNA reads TGCGCCAGCAGCCAAGATCTGGGGGGGGGTCAGCCCCAGCATTTT.

The chain recombines TRBV6-5 with TRBJ2-5; D is unclear. V was trimmed by 0 bases and J by 2 bases, leaving 4 bases between them. The CDR3 runs 13 residues. Germline CDR1 MNHEY, CDR2 SVGAGI. The CDR3 DNA reads as TGTGCCAGCAGTTACTCTTCGCAAGAGACCCAGTACTTC. As protein: CASSYSSQETQYF.

This clone showed up just a few times. This chain joins TRBV9 and TRBJ2-2; 7 nucleotides match TRBD2. Germline CDR1 is SGDLS and CDR2 is YYNGEE. The CDR3 covers 17 residues. With V trimmed by 3 bases and J by 5 bases, 13 bases remained unmatched. The DNA for the CDR3 is TGTGCCAGCAGCGCAAGCCCGAGGGAGGGTATGACCGGGGAGCTGTTTTTT. Translated: CASSASPREGMTGELFF.

V usage is TRBV7-9 and J usage is TRBJ1-2; maybe TRBD1 (5 bases). V gave up 1 base and J gave up 3 bases, with 9 bases separating them. Germline lookup yields CDR1 SEHNR and CDR2 FQNEAQ (reference sequence). The CDR3 extends over 14 amino acids. CDR3 residues: CASSLVGGYYGYTF. The CDR3 nucleotides are TGTGCCAGCAGCTTAGTCGGGGGATACTATGGCTACACCTTC.

This chain connects TRBV4-3 to TRBJ2-7, with 8 bases fitting TRBD1. Germline V gene lookup returns CDR1 LGHNA and CDR2 YSLEER. V was pared by 0 bases and J by 2 bases, with 12 bases of the junction left unmatched. CDR3 length: 18 amino acids. Written as DNA, the CDR3 is TGCGCCAGCAGCCAAGAATTGGTCTCGCCAGGGGGCCCCTACGAGCAGTACTTC. Its translation: CASSQELVSPGGPYEQYF.

This chain connects TRBV4-3 to TRBJ1-1; 8 bases are a match to TRBD1. Germline trimming cut 0 bases from V and 3 bases from J; bases unmatched to any gene: 6. Looked up from germline, CDR1 is LGHNA and CDR2 is YSLEER. The CDR3 covers 16 residues. The CDR3 loop reads CASSQDVAGGYTEAFF. CDR3 coding DNA: TGCGCCAGCAGCCAAGATGTGGCAGGGGGCTACACTGAAGCTTTCTTT.

J is TRBJ1-5 and V is TRBV28; D is perhaps TRBD1 (5 bases). The V and J ends lost 3 bases and 6 bases respectively, with 12 bases between them. Germline-derived CDR1 and CDR2 are MDHEN and SYDVKM. The CDR3 is made up of 14 amino acids. The CDR3 is CASSLEGKRQPQHF. The CDR3 region has the DNA TGTGCCAGCAGTTTGGAGGGGAAACGTCAGCCCCAGCATTTT.

V gene TRBV28 combines with J gene TRBJ1-2; TRBD1 aligns across 8 bases. Germline V gene lookup returns CDR1 MDHEN and CDR2 SYDVKM. The length of the CDR3 is 14 residues. Trimming at V came to 5 bases and at J to 8 bases, leaving 10 bases not matched to a gene. CDR3 loop: CASSGGQGSGGYTF. CDR3 nucleotide sequence: TGTGCCAGCAGTGGAGGACAGGGCAGTGGAGGCTACACCTTC.

This sequence joins TRBV6-6 and TRBJ2-7; D perhaps matches TRBD1 (5 bases). The germline CDR1 and CDR2 sequences are MNHNY and SVGAGI (reference sequence). V lost 5 bases and J 3 bases, leaving 8 bases between the germline ends. The CDR3 is 12 amino acids. The CDR3 is CASSVTDYEQYF. CDR3 DNA sequence: TGTGCCAGCAGTGTGACAGACTACGAGCAGTACTTC.

This chain links TRBV7-2 with TRBJ1-5; 9 bases fit TRBD1. Trimming at V came to 5 bases and at J to 4 bases, leaving 6 bases not matched to a gene. Germline CDR1 is SGHTA and CDR2 is FQGNSA. This CDR3 contains 15 residues. CDR3 DNA: TGTGCCAGCAGCGGCGGGACAGGGATAAATCAGCCCCAGCATTTT. Protein sequence: CASSGGTGINQPQHF.

This clone was counted between two and nine times. The chain carries TRBV13 and TRBJ2-3, with D possibly TRBD2 on 5 matching bases. Trimming removed 5 bases at V and 6 bases at J, with 6 bases between. The CDR3 runs to 11 residues. The germline gives CDR1 PRHDT, CDR2 FYEKMQ (reference sequence). CDR3 nucleotides: TGTGCCAGCAGCCGAGGGGATACGCAGTATTTT. Its protein product is CASSRGDTQYF.

The sample holds a few counts of this clone. The V gene is TRBV6-5, the J gene TRBJ1-2; D perhaps matches TRBD1 (6 bases). The CDR3 has 12 amino acids. Germline V CDR1 and CDR2: MNHEY, SVGAGI. Trimming pared 8 bases from V and 4 bases from J, leaving 11 bases between. In nucleotides, the CDR3 is TGTGCCAGCGGGGGCAGGCCCTATGGCTACACCTTC. Translated, it gives CASGGRPYGYTF.

The chain couples TRBV5-6 to TRBJ2-3, with 8 bases fitting TRBD2. Germline V lookup: CDR1 SGHDT, CDR2 YYEEEE. There are 16 residues in the CDR3. After removal of 2 bases from V and 0 bases from J, the junction contained 5 bases not matched to a gene. The CDR3 DNA sequence: TGTGCCAGCAGCTTACCACTAGCGGTTAGCACAGATACGCAGTATTTT. This sequence encodes CASSLPLAVSTDTQYF. The full variable domain, in which reference TRBV5-6 and TRBJ2-3 provide the parts outside the CDR3, is DAGVTQSPTHLIKTRGQQVTLRCSPKSGHDTVSWYQQALGQGPQFIFQYYEEEERQRGNFPDRFSGHQFPNYSSELNVNALLLGDSALYLCASSLPLAVSTDTQYFGPGTRLTVL.

The chain couples TRBV6-5 to TRBJ2-3; no clear D. V dropped 6 bases and J dropped 4 bases, with 5 bases sitting between them. Germline lookup yields CDR1 MNHEY and CDR2 SVGAGI. CDR3 length: 11 amino acids. The CDR3 DNA follows: TGTGCCAGCAGCTTTTCAGATACGCAGTATTTT. Residues: CASSFSDTQYF.

The J gene is TRBJ2-2, the V gene TRBV10-3, with 10 bases identical to TRBD2. The CDR3 is 16 residues long. Trimming removed 6 bases from V and 4 bases from J; junction bases left unmatched: 8. Germline-derived CDR1 and CDR2 are ENHRY and SYGVKD. This chain's CDR3 is CAIRTPAGGGTGELFF. As DNA, the CDR3 is TGTGCCATCAGGACCCCAGCGGGAGGGGGCACCGGGGAGCTGTTTTTT.

The gene calls are TRBV4-3 and TRBJ2-5; perhaps TRBD1 as D (6 bases). Per germline, CDR1 LGHNA and CDR2 YSLEER. The CDR3 spans 15 residues. With 0 bases removed from V and 4 bases from J, the gap between germline ends came to 12 bases. Written as DNA, the CDR3 is TGCGCCAGCAGCCAAGATTTGGGGGCTGGAGAGACCCAGTACTTC. Translation: CASSQDLGAGETQYF.

This clone was observed a handful of times. V and J are TRBV30 and TRBJ2-3; tentatively, D is TRBD2 (6 bases). The germline gives CDR1 GTSNPN, CDR2 SVGIG (reference sequence). The CDR3 covers 14 residues. Trimming pared 4 bases from V and 4 bases from J, leaving 15 bases between. The DNA for the CDR3 is TGTGCCTGGAACCTAGCGTCAGTAGCAGATACGCAGTATTTT. Protein: CAWNLASVADTQYF.

The chain is built from TRBV6-5 and TRBJ2-1, with D perhaps matching TRBD2 (5 bases). V lost 5 bases, J lost 2 bases, and 10 bases lay in between. CDR3 size: 14 residues. CDR1 is MNHEY and CDR2 is SVGAGI in the germline V gene. The DNA of the CDR3 is TGTGCCAGCAGTCCCCCCGGGACCTACAATGAGCAGTTCTTC. This encodes CASSPPGTYNEQFF.

The chain couples TRBV28 to TRBJ1-6; 12 positions agree with TRBD1. The CDR3 is made up of 21 amino acids. V lost 3 bases and J lost 7; bases outside the gene matches: 19. Germline lookup yields CDR1 MDHEN and CDR2 SYDVKM. CDR3: CASSFGTGGPWNVWRNSPLHF. The CDR3 DNA sequence: TGTGCCAGCAGTTTCGGGACAGGGGGCCCTTGGAATGTCTGGCGGAATTCACCCCTCCACTTT.